This TCR beta chain appears in the sequencing data of a study of blood T cell repertoires in COVID-19. Study context: T cells, B-cell-depleted T cells, or PBMCs supplied cDNA or gDNA.

V was cut by 8 bases and J by 5 bases, with 13 bases left in between. CDR1 and CDR2 (germline): MDHEN, SYDVKM. The CDR3 is 12 amino acids. Original processing methods: Quantification of nucleated cells was approximated via reference gene primer amplification. Assay: immunoSEQ multiplex PCR; the TCRdb copy retains only in-frame clones and omits some. V, J and clone size reflect that table, while D and trimming were determined from the DNA. This table has about 15,000 clones, approximately 78% appearing once. Sequencing was carried out using peripheral blood. This TCR was recovered from a man in his sixties with active or convalescent COVID-19. The V gene is TRBV28, the J gene TRBJ2-7; maybe TRBD2 (6 bases). The DNA of the CDR3 is TGTGCCAGCGTGGGAGGCGACGACGAGCAGTACTTC. This sequence encodes CASVGGDDEQYF.